These 16 T cell receptor beta chains originate from one sample sequenced in a study of blood T cell repertoires in COVID-19. This table comes from immunoSEQ multiplex PCR, and its TCRdb copy is limited to in-frame clones, with some not included. Here the sample spans about 130,000 clones, 75% to 85% being singletons. Input material: peripheral blood. These receptors were obtained from a man in his forties or fifties with active or convalescent COVID-19.

V is TRBV5-6 and J is TRBJ2-5, with TRBD1 as a possible D gene (6 bases). Germline CDR1 SGHDT, CDR2 YYEEEE. V lost 2 bases, J lost 5 bases, and 13 bases lay in between. This CDR3 spans 14 amino acids. The CDR3 DNA reads TGTGCCAGCAGCTTTCAGGGGTCGGACGAGACCCAGTACTTC. Its translation: CASSFQGSDETQYF.

The chain has TRBV19 and TRBJ1-2; TRBD1 agrees at 7 bases. J was trimmed by 10 bases and V by 4 bases; bases with no gene match: 12. The CDR3 spans 14 residues. Germline CDR1 is LNHDA and CDR2 is SQIVND (reference sequence). The CDR3 is CASSKPPGQMVYTF. The CDR3, as DNA: TGTGCCAGTAGTAAGCCTCCGGGACAGATGGTCTACACCTTC. Variable domain in full (rest from reference TRBV19 and TRBJ1-2): DGGITQSPKYLFRKEGQNVTLSCEQNLNHDAMYWYRQDPGQGLRLIYYSQIVNDFQKGDIAEGYSVSREKKESFPLTVTSAQKNPTAFYLCASSKPPGQMVYTFGSGTRLTVV.

In its sample, this clone was seen a few times. CDR3 residues: CASSGQVLYGYTF. DNA for the CDR3: TGTGCCAGCAGCGGACAGGTCCTCTATGGCTACACCTTC. The chain employs TRBV9 and TRBJ1-2, with D possibly TRBD1 on 6 matching bases. V lost 3 bases and J 4 bases, leaving 10 bases between the germline ends. Germline V gives CDR1 SGDLS, CDR2 YYNGEE. This CDR3 is 13 amino acids long.

This clone has more than one count but fewer than ten. The V call is TRBV16, the J call TRBJ1-1; D perhaps matches TRBD1 (5 bases). V lost 6 bases and J 7 bases, leaving 15 bases between the germline ends. Germline values: CDR1 KGHSY, CDR2 FQNENV. The CDR3 totals 13 residues. The CDR3 bases are TGTGCCAGCAGTCCCAGGGAGGTGGGTGAAGCTTTCTTT. This encodes CASSPREVGEAFF.

The CDR3 DNA sequence: TGTGCCACCAGTGATTATGGCAAGGGGTCCTCCTACAATGAGCAGTTCTTC. This gives the protein CATSDYGKGSSYNEQFF. The V gene is TRBV24-1, the J gene TRBJ2-1; weak D call: TRBD1 (5 bases). Germline V gene lookup returns CDR1 KGHDR and CDR2 SFDVKD. The CDR3 extends over 17 amino acids. With 2 bases removed from V and 0 bases from J, the gap between germline ends came to 13 bases.

This clone turned up a few times. V and J are TRBV27 and TRBJ1-5, with a possible D match to TRBD1 (6 bases). V lost 4 bases and J lost 1, with 11 bases in between. The CDR3 sequence is 15 residues long. In germline, CDR1 is MNHEY, CDR2 SMNVEV (reference sequence). The CDR3 nucleotides read TGTGCCAGCAGTTCCAGGGGCACCAGCAATCAGCCCCAGCATTTT. This encodes CASSSRGTSNQPQHF.

The rearrangement links TRBV7-9 to TRBJ1-3; D remains unclear. The V end lost 5 bases, the J end lost 0 bases, and 17 bases lay between the germline ends. CDR1 is SEHNR and CDR2 is FQNEAQ in the germline V gene (reference sequence). The CDR3 runs to 17 residues. As DNA, the CDR3 is TGTGCCAGCAGCCCCCCCCCGGGAACAATCTCTGGAAACACCATATATTTT. Translated, it gives CASSPPPGTISGNTIYF.

The gene calls are TRBV5-1 and TRBJ1-6; a possible D gene is TRBD1 (6 bases). CDR3 length: 15 amino acids. The germline V and J ends were trimmed by 1 base and 10 bases, with 15 bases remaining between them. Germline V CDR1 and CDR2: SGHRS, YFSETQ. CDR3 protein: CASSLTWAGESPLHF. Written as DNA, the CDR3 is TGCGCCAGCAGCTTGACATGGGCAGGGGAGTCACCCCTCCACTTT.

The chain has TRBV11-3 and TRBJ1-3, with TRBD1 as a possible D gene (6 bases). From germline, CDR1 is SGHNT and CDR2 YENEEA. V was cut by 10 bases and J by 1 base, with 11 bases left in between. This CDR3 has 13 amino acids. The CDR3 loop reads CANNRVSGNTIYF. As DNA, the CDR3 is TGTGCCAACAACAGGGTGTCTGGAAACACCATATATTTT.

V is TRBV29-1 and J is TRBJ2-3; tentative D call: TRBD2 (7 bases). Germline loops: CDR1 SQVTM, CDR2 ANQGSEA. The CDR3 runs to 12 residues. With 7 bases removed from V and 2 bases from J, the gap between germline ends came to 10 bases. This CDR3 reads CSGGGYTDTQYF. The CDR3 DNA is TGCAGCGGCGGGGGCTACACAGATACGCAGTATTTT.

In this sample, this clone turned up a few times. V and J are TRBV7-9 and TRBJ1-5; weak D call: TRBD1 (6 bases). CDR3 length: 14 residues. Deletions cut 1 base from V and 4 bases from J, with 8 bases between. Germline loops: CDR1 SEHNR, CDR2 FQNEAQ (reference sequence). CDR3 in amino acids: CASSLGTVNQPQHF. For the CDR3, the DNA is TGTGCCAGCAGCTTAGGGACAGTAAATCAGCCCCAGCATTTT.

This CDR3 reads CSVEGRGGNTIYF. CDR3 in DNA: TGCAGCGTTGAAGGGCGCGGAGGAAACACCATATATTTT. This chain uses TRBV29-1 with TRBJ1-3; unclear D gene. The germline gives CDR1 SQVTM, CDR2 ANQGSEA. This CDR3 has 13 amino acids. The ends were cut back, 1 base at V and 4 bases at J, with 8 bases in the middle.

The chain has TRBV21-1 and TRBJ1-3; TRBD1, the table's D call, was not compared with the DNA. TRBV21-1 is a known pseudogene. This CDR3 region has 16 residues. CDR3 amino acids: CASRYGDRGYGNTIYF. The CDR3 DNA is TGTGCCAGCCGCTACGGGGACAGGGGTTACGGAAACACCATATATTTT.

This clone was seen a single time. J is TRBJ2-1 and V is TRBV4-1; D not resolved. The V end was cut by 2 bases, the J end by 8 bases, with 16 bases between. The CDR3 has 15 amino acids. Germline CDR1 reads MGHRA; CDR2 reads YSYEKL. Here the CDR3 DNA reads TGCGCCAGCAGCCAAAATCCAGCGATGATCCATGAGCAGTTCTTC. Residues: CASSQNPAMIHEQFF.

The chain has TRBV29-1 and TRBJ1-1; the D is unclear. Germline V lookup: CDR1 SQVTM, CDR2 ANQGSEA. The CDR3 sequence is 11 residues long. Trimming pared 4 bases from V and 11 bases from J, leaving 14 bases between. The CDR3 coding sequence is TGCAGCGTTGTTCAAACGGAGGTCGCTTTCTTT. Encoded protein: CSVVQTEVAFF.

The chain is built from TRBV7-2 and TRBJ2-1; perhaps TRBD1 as D (6 bases). V lost 5 bases and J 9 bases, leaving 20 bases between the germline ends. The CDR3 is made up of 15 amino acids. Per the germline V gene, CDR1 is SGHTA and CDR2 is FQGNSA. CDR3 DNA sequence: TGTGCCAGCAGCCTCGAGGGGGTTTGGGTGGGTGAGCAGTTCTTC. Amino acid sequence: CASSLEGVWVGEQFF.